Presented here are 16 T cell receptor beta chains from one specimen sequenced in a study of tissue T cells after allogeneic stem cell transplantation. Assay used: immunoSEQ multiplex PCR; TCRdb lists only in-frame clones, some missing. The table records several thousand clones, 45% to 55% of them present only once. As to time point: mouse harvest day 7 after allogeneic transplant. Mouse grafts combined 10^7 T-cell-depleted bone marrow cells with 10^6 splenic CD5+ T cells. Sequences were obtained from gut tissue. All receptors come from a female BALB/c mouse given C57BL/6 T cells with graft-versus-host disease after an allogeneic hematopoietic cell transplant.

In the case of this clone: The gene symbols are mouse symbols. Read coverage stops 1 residue before the CDR3 terminus; the germline J gene supplies the remainder. V is TRBV16 and J is TRBJ2-4; perhaps TRBD2 as D (7 bases). The germline gives CDR1 SGHSA, CDR2 FRNQAP. This CDR3 spans 14 amino acids. Deletions cut 2 bases from V and 2 bases from J, with 8 bases between. The sequenced part of the CDR3 DNA is TGTGCAAGCAGCTTAAGGGGGGCTCAAAACACCTTGTAC. It encodes CASSLRGAQNTLY. The CDR3 in full is CASSLRGAQNTLYF.

As for this clone: Germline and genes here are mouse. The read terminates 1 residue before the CDR3 end, so the remaining end is supplied by the germline J gene. The chain has TRBV5 and TRBJ2-5, with D possibly TRBD1 on 6 matching bases. CDR3 length equals 14 residues. Germline V gene data show CDR1 as LGHNA and CDR2 as YNLKQL (reference sequence). Trimming took 4 bases from V and 0 from J, leaving 8 bases between them. This CDR3 reads CASSPGQNQDTQYF. Partial CDR3 DNA: TGTGCCAGCAGCCCCGGACAGAACCAAGACACCCAGTAC.

Details on this clone: All gene names here are mouse names. The CDR3 end lies 1 residue beyond the end of the read and is filled in from the germline J gene. This chain joins TRBV12-1 and TRBJ2-4, with D unclear. CDR1 SGHSN and CDR2 HYEKVE come from the germline V gene. The CDR3 covers 15 residues. V was clipped by 0 bases and J by 8 bases, with 17 bases between them. This CDR3 reads CASSLGGGRGGTLYF. CDR3 DNA (partial): TGTGCCAGCTCTCTCGGAGGAGGGAGAGGAGGCACCTTGTAC.

Details on this clone: Each gene name is a mouse one. Read sequence stops 1 residue before the CDR3 end, and the germline J gene provides the missing end. V usage is TRBV12-1 and J usage is TRBJ1-1, with D uncertain. The V gene's germline CDR1 is SGHSN and CDR2 HYEKVE. Trimming removed 7 bases at V and 0 bases at J, with 8 bases between. The CDR3 has 12 amino acids. CDR3 bases read: TGTGCCAGTCAGACAACAAACACAGAAGTCTTC. Translated, it gives CASQTTNTEVF. The whole CDR3 protein is CASQTTNTEVFF.

With respect to this clone: Gene names denote mouse genes. The observed sequence ends 1 residue before the CDR3 terminus, with the missing tail filled in from the germline J gene. The sample contains more than one DNA sequence encoding this CDR3. The chain joins TRBV26 to TRBJ1-1; D unclear. Germline V gene data show CDR1 as KGHPV and CDR2 as FQNQEV (reference sequence). Trimming shortened V by 2 bases and J by 0 bases, and 4 bases separated the two germline ends. The CDR3 consists of 13 residues. The CDR3 loop is CASSLGSNTEVFF. The part of the CDR3 DNA that was read is TGTGCCAGCAGTCTGGGGTCAAACACAGAAGTCTTC.

This clone has only a few counts. Germline and genes here are mouse. Sequencing ends 1 residue short of the CDR3 end; the germline J gene provides the rest. V usage is TRBV23 and J usage is TRBJ1-4. This CDR3 region has 14 residues. CDR1 KGHTA and CDR2 FQNQQP come from the germline V gene. The CDR3 here is CSSSLGLSNERLFF. The sequenced CDR3 bases are TGCTCCAGCAGTCTAGGGCTTTCCAACGAAAGATTATTT.

Details on this clone: Gene names refer to mouse genes. The CDR3 goes on 1 residue after the read ends, and that part is filled in from the germline J gene. The chain recombines TRBV3 with TRBJ1-2; D is possibly TRBD1 (5 bases). CDR3 size: 12 residues. Trimming took off 5 bases at V and 2 bases at J, with 6 bases between the two ends. CDR1 and CDR2 from the germline V gene are SNHLY and FYNGKV (reference sequence). CDR3 amino acids: CASSPGNSDYTF. The part of the CDR3 DNA that was read is TGTGCCAGCAGCCCAGGGAACTCCGACTACACC.

With respect to this clone: These gene names are mouse names. The read finishes 1 residue shy of the CDR3 end, and the germline J gene is used to complete it. The chain recombines TRBV31 with TRBJ2-5; 8 bases agree with TRBD2. V was pared by 3 bases and J by 4 bases, with 6 bases of the junction left unmatched. Germline V gene data show CDR1 as GKSSPN and CDR2 as SITVG. The CDR3 runs 14 residues. The CDR3 bases that were read are TGTGCCTGGAGCTCCGGGGGGGCCGAAGACACCCAGTAC. This sequence encodes CAWSSGGAEDTQY. The complete CDR3 protein is CAWSSGGAEDTQYF.

This clone appeared a few times. Germline and genes here are mouse. The read is 1 residue too short to cover the CDR3 end, so that end is filled in from the germline J gene. J is TRBJ2-3 and V is TRBV1; TRBD2 agrees at 8 bases. The CDR3 has 14 residues. With V trimmed by 1 base and J by 3 bases, 0 bases remained unmatched. Germline-derived CDR1 and CDR2 are NSQYPW and LRSPGD (reference sequence). CDR3 residues: CTCSAGLGAETLYF. Incomplete CDR3 DNA: TGCACCTGCAGTGCAGGACTGGGGGCAGAAACGCTGTAT.

Turning to this clone: Mouse names are used for the genes. Read sequence stops 1 residue before the CDR3 end, and the germline J gene provides the missing end. The V call is TRBV16, the J call TRBJ2-2, with 7 bases lining up with TRBD2. The CDR3 runs to 15 residues. The germline gives CDR1 SGHSA, CDR2 FRNQAP. Unmatched junction bases numbered 5, after V lost 4 bases and J lost 3 bases. The CDR3 is CASSSTGRDTGQLYF. The DNA read from the CDR3 is TGTGCAAGCAGCTCGACTGGGAGGGACACCGGGCAGCTCTAC.

By its share, this clone is large (0.1 to 1%). Gene names follow the mouse nomenclature. With the read ending 1 residue before the CDR3 end, the germline J gene is used to fill in that end. The genes are TRBV13-3 and TRBJ2-7, with 7 bases matching TRBD1. Germline V CDR1 and CDR2: NNHDY, SYVADS. J lost 3 bases, V lost 2 bases, and 2 bases had no gene match. The CDR3 has 13 residues. The CDR3 sequence is CASSDRGIYEQYF. The sequenced part of the CDR3 DNA is TGTGCCAGCAGTGACAGGGGGATCTATGAACAGTAC.

This clone was counted a single time. Gene names follow the mouse nomenclature. The read halts 1 residue ahead of the CDR3 end, with the missing end drawn from the germline J gene. This chain links TRBV5 with TRBJ2-7; 7 positions agree with TRBD2. There are 15 residues in the CDR3. Germline V CDR1 and CDR2: LGHNA, YNLKQL (reference sequence). J was trimmed by 0 bases and V by 4 bases; bases with no gene match: 6. This CDR3 is CASSLNWGLSYEQYF. The sequenced CDR3 bases are TGTGCCAGCAGCCTAAACTGGGGTCTCTCCTATGAACAGTAC.

This clone was counted a single time. Germline and genes: mouse. Read data end 1 residue before the CDR3 end; the end is taken from the germline J gene. The chain carries TRBV12-2 and TRBJ2-5; TRBD2 might be the D (6 bases). The length of the CDR3 is 16 residues. Trimming removed 0 bases from V and 0 bases from J, with 12 bases in between. Germline V CDR1 and CDR2: SGHLS, HYDKME. The sequenced part of the CDR3 DNA is TGTGCCAGCTCTCTCGTTGGGGGTCTTAACCAAGACACCCAGTAC. It encodes CASSLVGGLNQDTQY. The full-length CDR3 reads as CASSLVGGLNQDTQYF. The whole variable domain, filled in from reference TRBV12-2 and TRBJ2-5, reads NSGVVQSPRYIIKGKGERSILKCIPISGHLSVAWYQQTQGQELKFFIQHYDKMERDKGNLPSRFSVQQFDDYHSEMNMSALELEDSAVYFCASSLVGGLNQDTQYFGPGTRLLVL.

Concerning this clone: Gene names follow the mouse nomenclature. The read gets to within 1 residue of the CDR3 end, and the germline J gene fills in the rest. The genes are TRBV31 and TRBJ2-5, with D unresolved. Trimming took off 0 bases at V and 0 bases at J, with 10 bases between the two ends. The length of the CDR3 is 15 residues. Per the germline V gene, CDR1 is GKSSPN and CDR2 is SITVG. CDR3 protein: CAWSLEGFNQDTQYF. The covered CDR3 bases are TGTGCCTGGAGTCTAGAGGGTTTTAACCAAGACACCCAGTAC. The full variable domain, rest sourced from reference TRBV31 and TRBJ2-5, is AQTIHQWPVAEIKAVGSPLSLGCTIKGKSSPNLYWYWQATGGTLQQLFYSITVGQVESVVQLNLSASRPKDDQFILSTEKLLLSHSGFYLCAWSLEGFNQDTQYFGPGTRLLVL.

With respect to this clone: Mouse gene names apply. Read coverage stops 1 residue before the CDR3 terminus; the germline J gene supplies the remainder. The rearrangement links TRBV13-3 to TRBJ2-3, with TRBD1 matching over 8 bases. CDR3 size: 15 residues. Per the germline V gene, CDR1 is NNHDY and CDR2 is SYVADS. The V segment lost 2 bases and the J segment 1 base; nucleotides outside the gene matches: 3. CDR3 DNA (partial): TGTGCCAGCAGTGACAGGGGGCAAGGTGCAGAAACGCTGTAT. Amino acid sequence: CASSDRGQGAETLY. The full CDR3 protein reads CASSDRGQGAETLYF.

This clone was recorded a few times. These gene names are mouse names. Sequencing ends 1 residue short of the CDR3 end; the germline J gene provides the rest. The chain recombines TRBV16 with TRBJ2-1; no clear D gene. CDR3 size: 14 residues. V gave up 5 bases and J gave up 1 base, with 9 bases separating them. Germline lookup yields CDR1 SGHSA and CDR2 FRNQAP. This chain's CDR3 is CASSPSANYAEQFF. CDR3 DNA, as far as it was read: TGTGCAAGCAGCCCCTCTGCAAACTATGCTGAGCAGTTC.